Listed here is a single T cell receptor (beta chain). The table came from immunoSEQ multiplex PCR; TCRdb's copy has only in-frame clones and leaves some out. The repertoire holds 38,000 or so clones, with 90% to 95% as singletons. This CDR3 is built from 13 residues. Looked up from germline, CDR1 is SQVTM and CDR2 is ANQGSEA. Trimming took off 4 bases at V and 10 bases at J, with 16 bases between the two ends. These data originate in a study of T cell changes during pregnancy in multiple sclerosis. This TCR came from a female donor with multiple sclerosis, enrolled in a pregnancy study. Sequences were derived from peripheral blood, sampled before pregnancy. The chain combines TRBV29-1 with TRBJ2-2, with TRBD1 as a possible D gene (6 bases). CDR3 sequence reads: CSVGKLTGTELFF. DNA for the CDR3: TGCAGCGTTGGAAAACTCACAGGGACGGAGCTGTTTTTT.